This TCR beta chain originates from a study of T and B cells in COVID-19 patients. BIOMED2 TRB-A/B primer pools were used in multiplex TRB PCR. TCRdb itself ran the multiplex PCR reads through MiXCR, one entry per CDR3 protein. The table lists 7,000 or so distinct CDR3 sequences, more than 25% of them singletons. Notes on this clonotype: Its antigen is unknown.

General observations from the study: Patients with COVID-19 reportedly showed strongly skewed T cell receptor beta variable and joining gene usage. Active COVID-19 showed highly clonal TRB repertoires; recovery showed diversity and richness above healthy donors.

J lost 5 bases, V lost 5 bases, and 9 bases had no gene match. The CDR3 extends over 14 amino acids. The germline gives CDR1 DFQATT, CDR2 SNEGSKA (reference sequence). From blood, about 250-550 ng of genomic DNA served as TRB template. The sample consisted of blood. The rearrangement joins TRBV20-1 to TRBJ2-5; TRBD2 aligns across 9 bases. This receptor was identified in a human donor who had recovered from COVID-19. The CDR3 nucleotides read TGCAGTGCTCTTTCGCGGGAGGGGATCGAGACCCAGTACTTC. Its translation is CSALSREGIETQYF.